This entry lists 29 T cell receptor beta chains sequenced from one sample in a study of long-term antiretroviral therapy in people with HIV. With survey level as its setting, the immunoSEQ assay was v3.0. Sequenced by immunoSEQ multiplex PCR; TCRdb stores in-frame clones only, minus some. Of about 28,000 clones detected, more than 90% appear once; the ten largest clones hold around 8%. The sequencing used unsorted PBMCs, collected 6 to 6.5 years after starting antiretroviral therapy. All receptors come from a young man with HIV.

The V gene is TRBV12-5, the J gene TRBJ2-3; the D call may be TRBD1 or TRBD2 (5 bases each). Trimming stripped 3 bases from V and 6 bases from J, with 10 bases between. The germline CDR1 and CDR2 sequences are LGHNT and FRNRAP. This CDR3 is 13 amino acids long. The CDR3 protein is CASGFSGADTQYF. As DNA, the CDR3 is TGTGCTAGTGGTTTTTCCGGGGCCGATACGCAGTATTTT.

The chain couples TRBV5-1 to TRBJ2-7, with a possible D match to TRBD2 (5 bases). V gave up 2 bases and J gave up 0 bases, with 9 bases separating them. Germline loops: CDR1 SGHRS, CDR2 YFSETQ. The CDR3 is 14 amino acids. CDR3 region: CASSFRGSSYEQYF. DNA for the CDR3: TGCGCCAGCAGCTTCCGCGGGTCCTCCTACGAGCAGTACTTC.

This chain's CDR3 is CASSGGSGLTQFF. The CDR3 bases are TGCGCCAGCAGCGGAGGGAGCGGACTCACTCAGTTCTTC. The V gene is TRBV4-3, the J gene TRBJ2-1; possible D gene TRBD2, 6 bases. Germline CDR1 and CDR2: LGHNA and YSLEER. Trimming cost V 5 bases and J 13 bases, with 18 bases left between them. This CDR3 is 13 amino acids long.

This clone was seen only a few times. The chain is built from TRBV7-9 and TRBJ1-2; 7 bases line up with TRBD1. This CDR3 contains 12 residues. CDR1 SEHNR and CDR2 FQNEAQ come from the germline V gene (reference sequence). V lost 5 bases and J lost 6; bases outside the gene matches: 3. Written as DNA, the CDR3 is TGTGCCAGCAGCCCCACAGGGGATGGCTACACCTTC. It codes for CASSPTGDGYTF. Looking up the rest from reference TRBV7-9 and TRBJ1-2 gives the full variable domain: DTGVSQNPRHKITKRGQNVTFRCDPISEHNRLYWYRQTLGQGPEFLTYFQNEAQLEKSRLLSDRFSAERPKGSFSTLEIQRTEQGDSAMYLCASSPTGDGYTFGSGTRLTVV.

This rearrangement joins TRBV5-4 to TRBJ1-6; D is undetermined. Germline V gives CDR1 SGHNT, CDR2 YYREEE (reference sequence). Trimming removed 2 bases at V and 7 bases at J, with 4 bases between. The CDR3 runs to 12 residues. In nucleotides, the CDR3 is TGTGCCAGCAGCTTAAACAATTCACCCCTCCACTTT. Translating gives CASSLNNSPLHF.

The CDR3 coding sequence is TGTGCCAGTAGTATAGATTCGGAGAGGGGTCTCACCGGGGAGCTGTTTTTT. It yields the protein CASSIDSERGLTGELFF. The gene calls are TRBV19 and TRBJ2-2, with D perhaps being TRBD1 or TRBD2 (5 bases each). Germline V gene lookup returns CDR1 LNHDA and CDR2 SQIVND (reference sequence). Deletions cut 0 bases from V and 4 bases from J, with 15 bases between. This CDR3 has 17 amino acids.

The V and J genes are TRBV5-1 and TRBJ2-6, with D unclear. Germline CDR1 SGHRS, CDR2 YFSETQ. Trimming took off 0 bases at V and 0 bases at J, with 1 base between the two ends. This CDR3 is built from 14 residues. This CDR3 is CASSLASGANVLTF. CDR3 DNA sequence: TGCGCCAGCAGCTTGGCCTCTGGGGCCAACGTCCTGACTTTC.

The J gene is TRBJ2-3, the V gene TRBV27, with D uncertain. V dropped 5 bases and J dropped 5 bases, with 8 bases sitting between them. This CDR3 spans 12 amino acids. CDR1 is MNHEY, CDR2 SMNVEV, per germline (reference sequence). In DNA, the CDR3 is TGTGCCAGCAGTCCCTTCGGAGATACGCAGTATTTT. It specifies CASSPFGDTQYF.

The V and J genes are TRBV11-3 and TRBJ2-1, with TRBD1 matching 11 bases. CDR3 length: 16 amino acids. Germline-derived CDR1 and CDR2 are SGHNT and YENEEA. With V trimmed by 5 bases and J by 3 bases, 6 bases remained unmatched. This CDR3 reads CASSTRTGGLYNEQFF. DNA for the CDR3: TGTGCCAGCAGCACCAGGACAGGGGGCCTCTACAATGAGCAGTTCTTC.

This chain links TRBV18 with TRBJ1-2; D unresolved. The germline V and J ends were trimmed by 3 bases and 4 bases, with 9 bases remaining between them. Germline CDR1 and CDR2: KGHSH and LQKENI. The CDR3 has 13 residues. CDR3 nucleotide sequence: TGTGCCAGCTCACCCGAGACCAGCTATGGCTACACCTTC. Translating it yields CASSPETSYGYTF.

This chain joins TRBV5-1 and TRBJ2-3; 7 nucleotides match TRBD1. The CDR3 runs to 15 residues. Germline assignment: CDR1 SGHRS and CDR2 YFSETQ. V shed 2 bases and J 4 bases; nucleotides not matched to a gene: 7. The CDR3 sequence is CASSFFGQVSDTQYF. CDR3 DNA: TGCGCCAGCAGCTTTTTCGGACAGGTATCAGATACGCAGTATTTT.

The rearrangement joins TRBV25-1 to TRBJ2-5; 7 nucleotides align to TRBD2. This CDR3 has 15 residues. Germline V gene lookup returns CDR1 MGHDK and CDR2 SYGVNS. V was pared by 0 bases and J by 4 bases, with 5 bases of the junction left unmatched. CDR3 amino acids: CASSEYLAGVETQYF. For the CDR3, the DNA is TGTGCCAGCAGTGAATATTTGGCGGGAGTAGAGACCCAGTACTTC.

The J gene is TRBJ1-2, the V gene TRBV30; D call uncertain. CDR1 is GTSNPN and CDR2 is SVGIG in the germline V gene (reference sequence). V lost 1 base and J lost 5, with 5 bases in between. The CDR3 runs 11 residues. This chain's CDR3 is CAWSDSYGYTF. DNA of the CDR3: TGTGCCTGGAGTGATAGTTATGGCTACACCTTC.

This chain links TRBV28 with TRBJ1-5; a possible D gene is TRBD1 (6 bases). The CDR3 is 14 amino acids. V lost 5 bases to trimming and J lost 5 bases, with 13 bases between them. Germline lookup yields CDR1 MDHEN and CDR2 SYDVKM. CDR3 nucleotide sequence: TGTGCCAGCAGTGTCGTAGGGGGATATCAGCCCCAGCATTTT. Its protein is CASSVVGGYQPQHF.

The CDR3 DNA sequence: TGTGCCAGCAGCTCGGCTCTGACCCCAAAGGGCACTGAAGCTTTCTTT. Translation: CASSSALTPKGTEAFF. The chain combines TRBV11-2 with TRBJ1-1; D unclear. In germline, CDR1 is SGHAT, CDR2 FQNNGV. The V end lost 4 bases, the J end lost 4 bases, and 19 bases lay between the germline ends. This CDR3 comprises 16 residues.

The chain combines TRBV18 with TRBJ2-1; 7 positions agree with TRBD1. CDR1 is KGHSH, CDR2 LQKENI, per germline. The trim removed 4 bases at V and 0 bases at J, leaving 6 bases unmatched. This CDR3 contains 16 residues. This CDR3 is CASSRGQVSSYNEQFF. For the CDR3, the DNA is TGTGCCAGCTCACGTGGACAGGTGAGCTCCTACAATGAGCAGTTCTTC. The full variable domain, its missing parts supplied by reference TRBV18 and TRBJ2-1, is NAGVMQNPRHLVRRRGQEARLRCSPMKGHSHVYWYRQLPEEGLKFMVYLQKENIIDESGMPKERFSAEFPKEGPSILRIQQVVRGDSAAYFCASSRGQVSSYNEQFFGPGTRLTVL.

The CDR3 sequence: CASSKISGTGGLIQYF. The CDR3 region has the DNA TGTGCCAGCAGTAAAATTTCCGGGACAGGGGGACTCATTCAGTACTTC. The chain combines TRBV2 with TRBJ2-4; 11 bases match TRBD1. V was clipped by 5 bases and J by 9 bases; unmatched bases: 12. Germline CDR1 and CDR2: SNHLY and FYNNEI. This CDR3 has 16 amino acids. The full variable domain, in which reference TRBV2 and TRBJ2-4 provide the parts outside the CDR3, is EPEVTQTPSHQVTQMGQEVILRCVPISNHLYFYWYRQILGQKVEFLVSFYNNEISEKSEIFDDQFSVERPDGSNFTLKIRSTKLEDSAMYFCASSKISGTGGLIQYFGAGTRLSVL.

The chain is built from TRBV9 and TRBJ2-3; D ambiguous. Trimming took off 0 bases at V and 4 bases at J, with 6 bases between the two ends. Germline CDR1 and CDR2: SGDLS and YYNGEE. The CDR3 contains 13 residues. CDR3 region: CASSVAPADTQYF. CDR3 DNA sequence: TGTGCCAGCAGCGTAGCCCCGGCAGATACGCAGTATTTT.

Only a few counts were recorded for this clone. The same CDR3 arises from other DNA sequences in this sample as well. The V and J genes are TRBV6-1 and TRBJ1-5, with a possible D match to TRBD1 (5 bases). The CDR3 contains 15 residues. The V gene's germline CDR1 is MNHNS and CDR2 SASEGT. V lost 6 bases and J 0 bases, leaving 12 bases between the germline ends. The CDR3 here is CASRGDGYSNQPQHF. The CDR3 DNA reads TGTGCCAGCAGAGGGGACGGATATAGCAATCAGCCCCAGCATTTT.

The gene calls are TRBV5-6 and TRBJ2-5; 9 bases map to TRBD1. CDR1 is SGHDT and CDR2 is YYEEEE in the germline V gene. The ends lost 5 bases at V and 3 bases at J; junction bases unmatched: 5. The CDR3 has 14 amino acids. DNA of the CDR3: TGTGCCAGCAGTAGGGACAGGGTGGAAGAGACCCAGTACTTC. Translating gives CASSRDRVEETQYF. Full variable domain (rest looked up from reference TRBV5-6 and TRBJ2-5): DAGVTQSPTHLIKTRGQQVTLRCSPKSGHDTVSWYQQALGQGPQFIFQYYEEEERQRGNFPDRFSGHQFPNYSSELNVNALLLGDSALYLCASSRDRVEETQYFGPGTRLLVL.

The table lists this clone with a count of one. V and J are TRBV20-1 and TRBJ2-3; no clear D. The CDR3 sequence is 11 residues long. The germline V gene has CDR1 DFQATT and CDR2 SNEGSKA (reference sequence). V lost 2 bases, J lost 4 bases, and 4 bases lay in between. The CDR3 loop is CSARNSDTQYF. In nucleotides, the CDR3 is TGCAGTGCTAGAAACTCAGATACGCAGTATTTT.

The V and J genes are TRBV5-8 and TRBJ2-3; D might be TRBD1 or TRBD2, each matching 7 bases. The CDR3 sequence is 15 residues long. The germline V gene encodes CDR1 SGHTS and CDR2 YDEGEE. V was cut by 3 bases and J by 4 bases, with 15 bases left in between. This CDR3 reads CASSYQGEGPDTQYF. The CDR3 nucleotides read TGTGCCAGCAGCTACCAGGGGGAGGGCCCAGATACGCAGTATTTT.

J is TRBJ1-1 and V is TRBV11-2; D unclear. The CDR3 sequence is 11 residues long. Between the trimmed V and J ends, which lost 5 bases and 8 bases, there was a span of 9 bases. The germline CDR1 and CDR2 sequences are SGHAT and FQNNGV. CDR3 in amino acids: CASSIGSEAFF. The CDR3 DNA follows: TGTGCCAGCAGCATAGGGTCGGAAGCTTTCTTT.

The chain couples TRBV7-9 to TRBJ1-2, with D unresolved. The CDR3 has 19 amino acids. Trimming cost V 3 bases and J 3 bases, with 26 bases left between them. Germline V CDR1 and CDR2: SEHNR, FQNEAQ (reference sequence). The CDR3 coding sequence is TGTGCCAGCAGCTTCACCGCCTCGGGTCGCTCCCTTATGCACTATGGCTACACCTTC. Translation gives CASSFTASGRSLMHYGYTF.

The J gene is TRBJ2-2, the V gene TRBV10-2, with 9 bases that match TRBD2. Trimming at V came to 7 bases and at J to 6 bases, leaving 6 bases not matched to a gene. CDR3 length equals 14 residues. CDR1 and CDR2 from the germline V gene are WSHSY and SAAADI. This CDR3 is CASTLTSGAGELFF. The CDR3 bases are TGCGCCAGCACCTTGACTAGCGGAGCCGGGGAGCTGTTTTTT.

V gene TRBV4-2 combines with J gene TRBJ2-3; 8 bases align to TRBD2. Looked up from germline, CDR1 is LGHNA and CDR2 is YNFKEQ. CDR3 length equals 16 residues. V trimming: 0 bases; J trimming: 4 bases; junction bases outside the gene matches: 6. CDR3 DNA: TGTGCCAGCAGCCAAGAGTTCCGGGAGGGGTCAGATACGCAGTATTTT. It translates to CASSQEFREGSDTQYF.

V gene TRBV28 combines with J gene TRBJ2-6; no firm D call. Germline values: CDR1 MDHEN, CDR2 SYDVKM. V lost 10 bases and J lost 2, with 6 bases in between. The CDR3 sequence is 12 residues long. The CDR3 DNA reads as TGTGCCATTGAGGCTGGGGCCAACGTCCTGACTTTC. Protein product: CAIEAGANVLTF.

This chain uses TRBV5-4 with TRBJ1-1; 7 nucleotides match TRBD1. The CDR3 is made up of 16 amino acids. Germline trimming cut 0 bases from V and 4 bases from J; bases unmatched to any gene: 9. Germline V gene sequence: CDR1 SGHNT, CDR2 YYREEE (reference sequence). CDR3 residues: CASSLGGGRGTTEAFF. The CDR3 nucleotides are TGTGCCAGCAGCTTGGGAGGGGGCCGAGGAACCACTGAAGCTTTCTTT.

The chain uses TRBV19 and TRBJ2-1; 8 bases fit TRBD1. CDR3 length equals 19 residues. The junction had 18 bases not matched to a gene; V was cut back by 2 bases and J by 6 bases. The germline V gene encodes CDR1 LNHDA and CDR2 SQIVND (reference sequence). The CDR3 DNA reads as TGTGCCAGTAGTATAATGATCCCCCGACCGGGACAGGAGTTCAATGAGCAGTTCTTC. It is translated as CASSIMIPRPGQEFNEQFF. The full variable domain, in which reference TRBV19 and TRBJ2-1 provide the parts outside the CDR3, is DGGITQSPKYLFRKEGQNVTLSCEQNLNHDAMYWYRQDPGQGLRLIYYSQIVNDFQKGDIAEGYSVSREKKESFPLTVTSAQKNPTAFYLCASSIMIPRPGQEFNEQFFGPGTRLTVL.